This T cell receptor beta chain came from a study of control samples from healthy donors and cancer patients. V lost 2 bases and J 0 bases, leaving 10 bases between the germline ends. There are 15 residues in the CDR3. Germline V gives CDR1 SEHNR, CDR2 FQNEAQ (reference sequence). Profiling relied on immunoSEQ multiplex PCR, and the TCRdb table lists in-frame clones only, not all of them. The sample shows 63,000 or so clones, roughly 89% of them seen only once. The sequence derives from a man between 60 and 75 years old with colorectal cancer. The specimen sequenced was PBMCs. The V call is TRBV7-9, the J call TRBJ1-2, with D maybe TRBD1 (6 bases). CDR3 amino acids: CASSLSGGANYGYTF. In nucleotides, the CDR3 is TGTGCCAGCAGCTTAAGTGGGGGCGCTAACTATGGCTACACCTTC.